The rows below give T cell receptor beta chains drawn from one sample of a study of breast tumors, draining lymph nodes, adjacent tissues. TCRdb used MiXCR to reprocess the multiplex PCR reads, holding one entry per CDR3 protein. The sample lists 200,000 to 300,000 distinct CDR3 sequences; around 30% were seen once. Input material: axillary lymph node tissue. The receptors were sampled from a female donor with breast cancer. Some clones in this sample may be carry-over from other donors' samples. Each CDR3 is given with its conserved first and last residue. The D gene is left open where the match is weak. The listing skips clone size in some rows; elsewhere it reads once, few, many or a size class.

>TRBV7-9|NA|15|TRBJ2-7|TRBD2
CASSLDPRGSNEQYF
TGTGCCAGCAGCTTAGATCCCCGCGGGAGCAATGAGCAGTACTTC
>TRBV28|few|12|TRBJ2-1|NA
CASSFWKNEQFF
TGTGCCAGCAGTTTTTGGAAGAATGAGCAGTTCTTC
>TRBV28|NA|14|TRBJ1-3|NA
CASSNSQAGNTIYF
TGTGCCAGCAGTAACTCCCAGGCTGGAAACACCATATATTTT
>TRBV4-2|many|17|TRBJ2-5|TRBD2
CASSQEVGLAGIKTQYF
TGTGCCAGCAGCCAAGAGGTGGGACTAGCGGGAATAAAGACCCAGTACTTC
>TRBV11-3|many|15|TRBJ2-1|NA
CASSLDRASINEQFF
TGTGCCAGCAGCTTAGATCGGGCTAGTATCAATGAGCAGTTCTTC
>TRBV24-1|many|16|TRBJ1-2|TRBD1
CATSDPTGVGLYGYTF
TGTGCCACCAGTGATCCGACAGGGGTAGGGTTGTATGGCTACACCTTC
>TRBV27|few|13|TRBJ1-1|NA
CASQPHLNTEAFF
TGTGCCAGCCAACCCCACCTGAACACTGAAGCTTTCTTT
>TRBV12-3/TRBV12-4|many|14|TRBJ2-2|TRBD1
CASKETGLTGELFF
TGTGCCAGCAAAGAGACAGGGCTCACCGGGGAGCTGTTTTTT
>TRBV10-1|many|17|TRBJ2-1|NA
CASAPLAKSFSYNEQFF
TGCGCCAGCGCCCCGCTAGCGAAATCTTTCTCCTACAATGAGCAGTTCTTC
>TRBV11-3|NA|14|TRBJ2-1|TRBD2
CASSPAGGTDTQFF
TGTGCCAGCAGCCCCGCGGGGGGCACAGATACGCAGTTCTTC
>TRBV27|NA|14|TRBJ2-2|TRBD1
CASKGTGLTGELFF
TGTGCCAGCAAGGGGACAGGGCTCACCGGGGAGCTGTTTTTT
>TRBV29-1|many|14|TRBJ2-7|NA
CSILPPGAPDEQYF
TGCAGCATCCTCCCCCCGGGGGCCCCCGACGAGCAGTACTTC
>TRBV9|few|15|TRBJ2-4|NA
CASSVGGGAKNIQYF
TGTGCCAGCAGCGTAGGTGGAGGGGCCAAAAACATTCAGTACTTC
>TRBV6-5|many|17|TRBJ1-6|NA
CASSHSFGVTYNSPLHF
TGTGCCAGCAGTCACTCGTTTGGGGTGACCTATAATTCACCCCTCCACTTT
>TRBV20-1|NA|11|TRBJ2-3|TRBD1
CRGQGTDTQYF
TGCAGGGGACAGGGAACAGATACGCAGTATTTT
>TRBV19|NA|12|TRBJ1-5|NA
CASSILSRPQHF
TGTGCCAGTAGTATTCTGAGTCGGCCCCAGCATTTT
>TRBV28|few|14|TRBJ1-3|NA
CASSPQYSGNTIYF
TGTGCCAGCAGTCCCCAGTACTCTGGAAACACCATATATTTT
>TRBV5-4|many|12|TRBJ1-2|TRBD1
CASSLIRGRYTF
TGTGCCAGCAGCTTGATAAGGGGGCGATACACCTTC
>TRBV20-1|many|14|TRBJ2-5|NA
CSARPRDWQETQYF
TGCAGTGCGAGACCACGGGACTGGCAAGAGACCCAGTACTTC
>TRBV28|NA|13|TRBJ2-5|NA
CASSTGMRETQYF
TGTGCCAGCAGCACCGGGATGAGAGAGACCCAGTACTTC
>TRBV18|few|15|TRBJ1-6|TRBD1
CASSPPTGENSPLHF
TGTGCCAGCTCACCACCGACAGGGGAGAATTCACCCCTCCACTTT
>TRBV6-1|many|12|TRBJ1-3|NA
CASAVSGNTIYF
TGTGCCAGCGCGGTCTCTGGAAACACCATATATTTT
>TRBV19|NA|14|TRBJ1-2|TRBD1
CASSTGTGWNGYTF
TGTGCCAGTAGTACGGGGACAGGGTGGAATGGCTACACCTTC
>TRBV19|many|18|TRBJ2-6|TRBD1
CASSRGQGVYSGANVLTF
TGTGCCAGTAGTCGCGGACAGGGGGTATACTCTGGGGCCAACGTCCTGACTTTC
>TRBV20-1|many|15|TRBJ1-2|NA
CSARDRFRANYGYTF
TGCAGTGCTAGAGATCGGTTCCGAGCTAACTATGGCTACACCTTC
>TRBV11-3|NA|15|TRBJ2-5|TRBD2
CASSILAGEGETKYF
TGTGCCAGCAGCATACTAGCGGGAGAAGGAGAGACCAAGTACTTC
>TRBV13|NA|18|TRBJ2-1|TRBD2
CASSLVGSSGSFNNEQFF
TGTGCCAGCAGCTTAGTAGGGTCTAGCGGGAGTTTCAACAATGAGCAGTTCTTC
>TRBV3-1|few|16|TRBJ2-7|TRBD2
CASSQGGLAVSYEQYF
TGTGCCAGCAGCCAAGGGGGACTAGCAGTCTCCTACGAGCAGTACTTC
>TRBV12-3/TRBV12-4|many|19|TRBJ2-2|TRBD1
CASSPRTGDPHSNTGELFF
TGTGCCAGCAGCCCCAGGACAGGGGACCCACATTCGAACACCGGGGAGCTGTTTTTT
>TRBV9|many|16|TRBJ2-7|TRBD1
CASSVGLTGPMTEQYF
TGTGCCAGCAGCGTAGGGCTGACAGGGCCAATGACCGAGCAGTACTTC
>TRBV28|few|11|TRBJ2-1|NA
CASAKVNEQFF
TGTGCCAGTGCCAAGGTCAATGAGCAGTTCTTC
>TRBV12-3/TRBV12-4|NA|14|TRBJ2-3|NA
CASSSQVATDTQYF
TGTGCCAGCAGTTCTCAGGTAGCCACAGATACGCAGTATTTT
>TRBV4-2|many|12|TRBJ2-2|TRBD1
CASSPGTGELFF
TGTGCCAGCAGCCCCGGGACAGGAGAGCTGTTTTTT
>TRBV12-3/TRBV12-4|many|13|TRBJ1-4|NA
CASSTLFREKLFF
TGTGCCAGCAGTACCCTTTTTCGAGAAAAACTGTTTTTT
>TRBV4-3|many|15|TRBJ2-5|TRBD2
CASSPGLSYQETQYF
TGCGCCAGCAGCCCGGGACTATCGTACCAAGAGACCCAGTACTTC
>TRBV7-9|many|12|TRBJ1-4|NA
CASGRGNEKLFF
TGTGCCAGCGGTAGGGGCAATGAAAAACTGTTTTTT
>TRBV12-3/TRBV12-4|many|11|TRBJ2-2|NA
CASSFLGELFF
TGTGCCAGCAGTTTTCTGGGGGAGCTGTTTTTT
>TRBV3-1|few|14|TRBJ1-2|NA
CASSPRSIEFSYTF
TGTGCCAGCAGCCCCAGGTCAATTGAGTTTAGCTACACCTTC
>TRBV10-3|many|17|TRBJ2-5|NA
CAIRDRRTGGEGETQYF
TGTGCCATCAGGGACCGCAGGACAGGAGGGGAGGGGGAGACCCAGTACTTC
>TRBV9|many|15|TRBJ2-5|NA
CASSVDPTGQETQYF
TGTGCCAGCAGCGTAGATCCGACAGGCCAAGAGACCCAGTACTTC
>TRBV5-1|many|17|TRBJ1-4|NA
CASSLLGPRGDGEKLFF
TGCGCCAGCAGCTTGCTGGGCCCTAGGGGCGACGGTGAAAAACTGTTTTTT
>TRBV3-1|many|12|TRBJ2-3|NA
CASSHGPDTQYF
TGTGCCAGCAGCCACGGACCGGATACGCAGTATTTT
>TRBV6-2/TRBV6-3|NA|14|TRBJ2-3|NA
CASSVQGPGDTQYF
TGTGCCAGCAGTGTTCAGGGCCCCGGGGATACGCAGTATTTT
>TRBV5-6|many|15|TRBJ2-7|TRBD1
CASSLNWQGAGEQYF
TGTGCCAGCAGCTTGAATTGGCAGGGGGCGGGCGAGCAGTACTTC
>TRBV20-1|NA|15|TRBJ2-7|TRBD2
CSAAAGASGTHEQYF
TGCAGTGCCGCCGCGGGGGCTAGCGGGACCCACGAGCAGTACTTC